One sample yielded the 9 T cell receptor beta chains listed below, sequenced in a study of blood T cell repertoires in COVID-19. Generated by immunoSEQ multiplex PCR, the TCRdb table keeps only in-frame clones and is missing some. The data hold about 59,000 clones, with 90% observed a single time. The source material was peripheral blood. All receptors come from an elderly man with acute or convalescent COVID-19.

In DNA, the CDR3 is TGTGCCAGCAGCCGAGGACAGGAAAATGAAAAACTGTTTTTT. It encodes CASSRGQENEKLFF. The gene calls are TRBV5-4 and TRBJ1-4; 7 positions match TRBD1. This CDR3 spans 14 amino acids. Losses at the gene ends were 4 bases for V and 5 bases for J; bases not matched to a gene: 5. Germline V gene data show CDR1 as SGHNT and CDR2 as YYREEE (reference sequence).

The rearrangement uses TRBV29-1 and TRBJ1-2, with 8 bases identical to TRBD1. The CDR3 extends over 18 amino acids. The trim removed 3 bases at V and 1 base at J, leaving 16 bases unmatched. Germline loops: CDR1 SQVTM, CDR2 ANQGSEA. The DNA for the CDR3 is TGCAGCGTTGATGACAGGGGTGGAGGGACCCTCCTTAACTATGGCTACACCTTC. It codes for CSVDDRGGGTLLNYGYTF.

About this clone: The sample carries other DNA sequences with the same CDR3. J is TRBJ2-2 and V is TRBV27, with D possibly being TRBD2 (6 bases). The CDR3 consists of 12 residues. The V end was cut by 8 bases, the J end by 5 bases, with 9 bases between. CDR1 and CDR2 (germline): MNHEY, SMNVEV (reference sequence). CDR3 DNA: TGTGCCAGCTCGGGGGTTACCGGGGAGCTGTTTTTT. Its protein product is CASSGVTGELFF.

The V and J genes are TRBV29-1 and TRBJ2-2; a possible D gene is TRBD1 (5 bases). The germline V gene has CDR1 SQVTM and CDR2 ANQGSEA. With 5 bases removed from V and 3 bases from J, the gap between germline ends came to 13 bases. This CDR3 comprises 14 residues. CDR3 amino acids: CSVNPGRYTGELFF. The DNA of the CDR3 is TGCAGCGTTAATCCAGGGCGGTACACCGGGGAGCTGTTTTTT.

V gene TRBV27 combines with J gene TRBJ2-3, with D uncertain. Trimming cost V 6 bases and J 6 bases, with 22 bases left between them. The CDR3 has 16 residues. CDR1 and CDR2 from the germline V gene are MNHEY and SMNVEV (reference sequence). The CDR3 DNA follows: TGTGCCAGCAGGAATTCCCCGGCAGATGTGGGCGATACGCAGTATTTT. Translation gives CASRNSPADVGDTQYF.

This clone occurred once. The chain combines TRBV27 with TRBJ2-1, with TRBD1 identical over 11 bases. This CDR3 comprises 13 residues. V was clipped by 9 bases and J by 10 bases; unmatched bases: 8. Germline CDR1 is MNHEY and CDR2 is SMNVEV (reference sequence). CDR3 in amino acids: CASRTGGHGEQFF. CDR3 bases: TGTGCCAGTCGGACAGGGGGCCATGGGGAGCAGTTCTTC.

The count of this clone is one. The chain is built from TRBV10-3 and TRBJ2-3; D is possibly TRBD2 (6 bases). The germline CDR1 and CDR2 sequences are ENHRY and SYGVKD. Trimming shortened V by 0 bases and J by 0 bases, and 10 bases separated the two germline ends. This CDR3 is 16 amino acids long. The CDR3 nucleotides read TGTGCCATCAGTGAGTCTAGCGGATCTAGCACAGATACGCAGTATTTT. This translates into CAISESSGSSTDTQYF.

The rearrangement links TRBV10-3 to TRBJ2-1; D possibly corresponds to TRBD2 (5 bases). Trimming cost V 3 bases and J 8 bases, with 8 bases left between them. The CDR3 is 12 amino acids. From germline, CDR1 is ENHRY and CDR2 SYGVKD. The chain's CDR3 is CAISEHSDEQFF. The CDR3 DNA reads TGTGCCATCAGTGAACATAGCGATGAGCAGTTCTTC.

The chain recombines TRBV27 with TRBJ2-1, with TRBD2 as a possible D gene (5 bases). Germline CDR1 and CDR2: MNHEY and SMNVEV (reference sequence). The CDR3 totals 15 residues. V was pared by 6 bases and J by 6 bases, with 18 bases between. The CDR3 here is CASSFILVGSNEQFF. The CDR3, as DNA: TGTGCCAGCAGCTTTATACTAGTTGGGTCCAATGAGCAGTTCTTC.